This T cell receptor beta chain was sequenced for a study of neurological immune-mediated disorders. In its sample, this clonotype was seen a few times. Via MiXCR, TCRdb re-called the 5' RACE reads, giving one row per CDR3 protein. The sample shows approximately 41,000 distinct CDR3 sequences, about 14% of them seen only once. The V gene lost 5 bases and the J gene lost 4 bases, with 14 bases spanning the gap. The CDR3 consists of 14 residues. The rearrangement joins TRBV12-3 or TRBV12-4 to TRBJ2-5; maybe TRBD2 (5 bases). This clonotype was sampled from a woman aged 55-75 years with HTLV-1-associated myelopathy (HAM/TSP). The source material was CD4+ T cells from blood. CDR3 sequence: CASSRTGSVETQYF. The CDR3 bases are TGTGCCAGCAGTCGGACTGGTTCGGTAGAGACCCAGTACTTC.